The clone carrying this TCR beta chain was seen just once. This sample stems from a study of blood T cell repertoires in COVID-19. Per the germline V gene, CDR1 is SGHDN and CDR2 is FVKESK. The CDR3 has 18 residues. V shed 0 bases, J shed 5 bases, and the junction held 10 bases outside the gene matches. The method was immunoSEQ multiplex PCR; TCRdb's version includes in-frame clones alone and lacks a portion of them. The data show about 300,000 clones, with around nine tenths seen just once and roughly 1.3% held by the top ten. The sequence came from a man aged 70 or older with acute or convalescent COVID-19. The chain couples TRBV14 to TRBJ2-1; TRBD2 matches at 10 bases. Sequenced input: peripheral blood. The CDR3 DNA sequence: TGTGCCAGCAGCCAAGACATAGGAAGGACTAGCGGTCACAATGAGCAGTTCTTC. Its protein is CASSQDIGRTSGHNEQFF.